The sequence of this TCR beta chain was determined in a study of molecular identifiers for immune sequencing clone quantification. Study conclusions and caveats: Identical TCR molecules sharing a barcode could underestimate highly expanded clone sizes.

Libraries used roughly 18,000 to 1,000,000 sorted naive CD8 T cells and 10%, 30% or 50% RNA input. A CD8+CD4-CCR7+CD45RA+ gate was used to sort naive CD8 T cells. This CDR3 has 15 amino acids. Germline V gene lookup returns CDR1 LGHDT and CDR2 YNNKEL (reference sequence). V dropped 5 bases and J dropped 0 bases, with 10 bases sitting between them. This clonotype was counted only a few times. The antigen is unknown. Previously described methods with listed TCR primers produced the bulk TCR libraries. TCRdb independently ran MiXCR on the PCR reads; one entry per CDR3 protein. In the table there are about 510,000 distinct CDR3 sequences, around 25% of which are singletons.

Sequencing was carried out using naive CD8+ T cells from blood, with Jurkat cell RNA spiked in. The subset here: FACS-sorted CD8+CD4-CCR7+CD45RA+ naive T cells. The receptor was isolated from a human donor in good health. Some libraries in this study had Jurkat cell RNA spiked in. The J gene is TRBJ1-4, the V gene TRBV3-1; D gene unclear. For the CDR3, the DNA is TGTGCCAGCAGCTTGAGACCTGCAACTAATGAAAAACTGTTTTTT. It encodes CASSLRPATNEKLFF.